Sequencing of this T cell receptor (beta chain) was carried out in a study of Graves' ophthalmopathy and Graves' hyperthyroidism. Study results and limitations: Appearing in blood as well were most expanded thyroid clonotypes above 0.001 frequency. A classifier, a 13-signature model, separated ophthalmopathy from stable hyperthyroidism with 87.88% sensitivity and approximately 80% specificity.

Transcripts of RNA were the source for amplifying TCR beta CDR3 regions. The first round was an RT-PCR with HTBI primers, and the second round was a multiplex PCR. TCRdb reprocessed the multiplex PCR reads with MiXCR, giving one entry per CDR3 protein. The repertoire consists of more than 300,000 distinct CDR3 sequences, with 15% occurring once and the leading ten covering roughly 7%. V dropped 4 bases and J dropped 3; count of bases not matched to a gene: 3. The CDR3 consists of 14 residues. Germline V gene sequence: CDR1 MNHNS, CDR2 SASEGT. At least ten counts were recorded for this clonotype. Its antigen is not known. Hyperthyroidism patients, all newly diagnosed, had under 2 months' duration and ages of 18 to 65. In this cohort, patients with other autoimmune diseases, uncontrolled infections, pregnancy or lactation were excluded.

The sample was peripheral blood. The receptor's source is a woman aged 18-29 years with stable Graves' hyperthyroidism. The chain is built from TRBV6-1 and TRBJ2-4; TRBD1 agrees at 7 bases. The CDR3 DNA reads TGTGCCAGCAGTGGGGGACAGTACAAAAACATTCAGTACTTC. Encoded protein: CASSGGQYKNIQYF.